The rows below give T cell receptor beta chains drawn from one sample of a study of glioma-infiltrating T cells after dendritic cell vaccination. Using immunoSEQ multiplex PCR, the repertoire was profiled, and TCRdb retains in-frame clones only, with some absent. Of tens of thousands of clones in the sample, around four fifths were seen once. The sample was blood, taken before dendritic cell vaccination. These receptors were collected from a human donor with glioblastoma. Both conserved end residues are part of each CDR3. A D gene is named only where the DNA matches it firmly. Clone size is not always given. Where it is, it says once, few, many or a class for expanded clones.

j_gene,d_gene,v_gene,abundance,CDR3nt,CDR3aa
TRBJ2-1,TRBD2,TRBV5-1,NA,TGCGCCAGCAGCTGGGCGGGGGGCTTTCCCGACAATGAGCAGTTCTTC,CASSWAGGFPDNEQFF
TRBJ2-1,TRBD2,TRBV2,once,TGTGCCATCCTCCTCGGGACTAGCGGAAACAATGAGCAGTTCTTC,CAILLGTSGNNEQFF
TRBJ1-1,TRBD1,TRBV7-9,NA,TGTGCCAGCAGCCGAACAGGGGTGAGCACTGAAGCTTTCTTT,CASSRTGVSTEAFF
TRBJ1-3,NA,TRBV4-1,NA,TGCGCCAGCAGCCCGACTCAGAGCCCTGGAAACACCATATATTTT,CASSPTQSPGNTIYF
TRBJ2-3,TRBD2,TRBV7-2,NA,TGTGCCAGCAGCTTAGCCGGGGAGGGCGATACGCAGTATTTT,CASSLAGEGDTQYF
TRBJ2-3,NA,TRBV7-8,once,TGTGCCAGCAGCTTAGAGGCTAGCGAAAGCCATACGCAGTATTTT,CASSLEASESHTQYF
TRBJ2-1,TRBD2,TRBV7-2,once,TGTGCCAGCAGCCTGGGACTACCGGATTACAATGAGCAGTTCTTC,CASSLGLPDYNEQFF
TRBJ2-1,NA,TRBV27,NA,TGTGCCAGCAGAAAGGGGAACAATGAGCAGTTCTTC,CASRKGNNEQFF
TRBJ2-2,NA,TRBV11-3,NA,TGTGCCAGCAGCCCGCAGACCGGGGAGCTGTTTTTT,CASSPQTGELFF
TRBJ1-3,NA,TRBV2,NA,TGTGCCAGCAGTGAACCCTCCTCTGGAAACACCATATATTTT,CASSEPSSGNTIYF
TRBJ2-7,NA,TRBV27,NA,TGTGCCAGCAGTTTAAAGGACATCTCCTACGAGCAGTACTTC,CASSLKDISYEQYF
TRBJ1-1,NA,TRBV30,NA,TGTGCCTGGAATCGGGGGTTGGCGAACACTGAAGCTTTCTTT,CAWNRGLANTEAFF
TRBJ2-2,NA,TRBV4-2,NA,TGTGCCAGCAGCCAACCTGGGACACAAGGGAGCCACACCGGGGAGCTGTTTTTT,CASSQPGTQGSHTGELFF
TRBJ2-7,TRBD1,TRBV18,once,TGTGCCAGCTCAGGCCAACCGGGACAGGGTTACGAGCAGTACTTC,CASSGQPGQGYEQYF
TRBJ2-5,NA,TRBV11-2,once,TGTGCCAGCAGTGCCGTTACCGGGACAATCCAAGAGACCCAGTACTTC,CASSAVTGTIQETQYF
TRBJ2-5,NA,TRBV11-2,few,TGTGCCAGCAGCCCCCATCCCAGGGATGGAGAGACCCAGTACTTC,CASSPHPRDGETQYF